These 9 T cell receptor beta chains were sequenced from one sample in a study of T-cell memory formation after mild COVID-19 (TCRdb year 2021). Library prep was done by 5' RACE. Sequencing instrument: Illumina NovaSeq 6000. The raw public data were reprocessed by TCRdb itself: fastp quality trimming at Q25, MiXCR clonotype calling, in-frame beta chains only. One record per CDR3 amino acid sequence lists the most common genes and DNA. The sample table holds hundreds of thousands of distinct CDR3 sequences, of which around 21% were seen once. The ten top clones hold roughly an eighth of the sample. The sample comprised PBMCs or a T cell subset sorted from them (not recorded which). The source of these receptors is an adult woman who had mild COVID-19 (a few samples of this study predate the infection). The sample titles of this study are shuffled in the database, so cell type and time point are left out; the donor was told from shared clones.

The chain uses TRBV2 and TRBJ2-3; a weak D match, TRBD2 (5 bases). V was shortened by 2 bases and J by 2 bases, with 8 bases between the two germline ends. Germline-derived CDR1 and CDR2 are SNHLY and FYNNEI. The CDR3 contains 14 residues. The CDR3 region is CASSEKAVTDTQYF. In DNA, the CDR3 is TGTGCCAGCAGTGAAAAAGCGGTCACAGATACGCAGTATTTT. The full variable domain, in which reference TRBV2 and TRBJ2-3 provide the parts outside the CDR3, is EPEVTQTPSHQVTQMGQEVILRCVPISNHLYFYWYRQILGQKVEFLVSFYNNEISEKSEIFDDQFSVERPDGSNFTLKIRSTKLEDSAMYFCASSEKAVTDTQYFGPGTRLTVL.

The chain joins TRBV7-2 to TRBJ2-1, with TRBD1 identical over 8 bases. The CDR3 runs to 17 residues. Germline V gene sequence: CDR1 SGHTA, CDR2 FQGNSA. J gave up 7 bases and V 5 bases, and 16 bases lay outside the gene matches. The DNA for the CDR3 is TGTGCCAGCAGCCCGTACCCGACTAAAAGGACAGGGAATGAGCAGTTCTTC. Protein product: CASSPYPTKRTGNEQFF.

The V gene is TRBV29-1, the J gene TRBJ2-7; tentatively, D is TRBD1 (6 bases). Trimming removed 7 bases at V and 1 base at J, with 11 bases between. This CDR3 has 12 amino acids. Germline V gives CDR1 SQVTM, CDR2 ANQGSEA. The CDR3: CSALQGSYEQYF. CDR3 nucleotides: TGCAGCGCCTTACAGGGATCCTACGAGCAGTACTTC.

The chain uses TRBV9 and TRBJ2-3; TRBD1 aligns across 8 bases. Germline CDR1 and CDR2: SGDLS and YYNGEE. The CDR3 runs to 14 residues. V lost 3 bases, J lost 4 bases, and 4 bases stayed unmatched. DNA for the CDR3: TGTGCCAGCAGCGCCTTGACAGGGGCAGATACGCAGTATTTT. The encoded protein is CASSALTGADTQYF. The variable domain in full, completed from reference TRBV9 and TRBJ2-3, reads DSGVTQTPKHLITATGQRVTLRCSPRSGDLSVYWYQQSLDQGLQFLIQYYNGEERAKGNILERFSAQQFPDLHSELNLSSLELGDSALYFCASSALTGADTQYFGPGTRLTVL.

CDR3 amino acids: CATSRDLGTDGTEAFF. CDR3 bases: TGTGCCACCAGCAGAGATCTGGGGACGGACGGAACTGAAGCTTTCTTT. The chain is built from TRBV15 and TRBJ1-1, with D tentatively TRBD1 (5 bases). Trimming removed 0 bases from V and 5 bases from J, with 16 bases in between. CDR1 and CDR2 from the germline V gene are LNHNV and YYDKDF (reference sequence). The CDR3 has 16 residues.

The rearrangement links TRBV29-1 to TRBJ1-2; no reliable D call. V gave up 3 bases and J gave up 2 bases, with 7 bases separating them. The CDR3 loop spans 12 amino acids. The germline V gene encodes CDR1 SQVTM and CDR2 ANQGSEA. This chain's CDR3 is CSVESPNYGYTF. The CDR3 DNA follows: TGCAGCGTTGAGTCCCCCAACTATGGCTACACCTTC.

The chain combines TRBV6-6 with TRBJ2-1; 7 nucleotides line up with TRBD1. CDR3 length equals 17 residues. Germline assignment: CDR1 MNHNY and CDR2 SVGAGI (reference sequence). Trimming cost V 5 bases and J 7 bases; bases outside gene matches: 17. The CDR3 spells CASSTPEGAGVQNEQFF. CDR3 coding DNA: TGTGCCAGCAGTACCCCTGAGGGGGCGGGCGTTCAGAATGAGCAGTTCTTC.

The genes are TRBV5-1 and TRBJ2-6; D unresolved. The CDR3 totals 17 residues. V was cut by 3 bases and J by 0 bases, with 13 bases left in between. Germline V gene sequence: CDR1 SGHRS, CDR2 YFSETQ. CDR3 region: CASSSSAPSSGANVLTF. CDR3 DNA: TGCGCCAGCAGCTCGTCAGCTCCCAGCTCTGGGGCCAACGTCCTGACTTTC. Variable domain in full (rest from reference TRBV5-1 and TRBJ2-6): KAGVTQTPRYLIKTRGQQVTLSCSPISGHRSVSWYQQTPGQGLQFLFEYFSETQRNKGNFPGRFSGRQFSNSRSEMNVSTLELGDSALYLCASSSSAPSSGANVLTFGAGSRLTVL.

The chain combines TRBV7-8 with TRBJ1-1; the D is unclear. CDR1 is SGHVS, CDR2 FQNEAQ, per germline. The CDR3 length is 13 residues. The V end lost 5 bases, the J end lost 0 bases, and 7 bases lay between the germline ends. The CDR3 region has the DNA TGTGCCAGCAGCACACACATGAACACTGAAGCTTTCTTT. It encodes CASSTHMNTEAFF.